This is a list of T cell receptor beta chains from one sample in a study of cytomegalovirus exposure and HLA in healthy donors. Clones were read by immunoSEQ multiplex PCR, and TCRdb kept only the in-frame ones, dropping some. Of 180,000 or so clones listed, roughly 76% are singletons. Material for sequencing was PBMCs. Receptors originate from a woman between 18 and 29 years old in good health and CMV-seropositive. CDR3s include the opening cysteine and the closing phenylalanine or tryptophan. Each record gives: V gene, J gene, D gene, clone size, CDR3 DNA, CDR3 protein. The D gene is left open where the match is weak. Clone size appears in some rows only: once, few, many, or a class for an expanded clone.

V gene: TRBV7-9
J gene: TRBJ1-2
D gene: -
clone size: -
CDR3 DNA: TGTGCCAGCAGCTTAGGAGGAGAGTACTATGGCTACACCTTC
CDR3 protein: CASSLGGEYYGYTF

V gene: TRBV19
J gene: TRBJ2-5
D gene: TRBD1
clone size: -
CDR3 DNA: TGTGCCAGTAGTGTGGACAGGGCCTCAACCCAGTACTTC
CDR3 protein: CASSVDRASTQYF

V gene: TRBV9
J gene: TRBJ2-3
D gene: TRBD1
clone size: -
CDR3 DNA: TGTGCCAGCAGCGTCACCGGACAGGCCCCAGATACGCAGTATTTT
CDR3 protein: CASSVTGQAPDTQYF

V gene: TRBV30
J gene: TRBJ2-5
D gene: -
clone size: -
CDR3 DNA: TGTGCCTCATGGGACTTCCAAGAGACCCAGTACTTC
CDR3 protein: CASWDFQETQYF

V gene: TRBV28
J gene: TRBJ2-1
D gene: -
clone size: -
CDR3 DNA: TGTGCCAGCAGTGAACCGAGCGCGGAGCAGTTCTTC
CDR3 protein: CASSEPSAEQFF

V gene: TRBV7-3
J gene: TRBJ2-3
D gene: -
clone size: -
CDR3 DNA: TGTGCCAGCAGCTTAGGGTCGGGTAGCGCAGATACGCAGTATTTT
CDR3 protein: CASSLGSGSADTQYF

V gene: TRBV19
J gene: TRBJ2-3
D gene: -
clone size: -
CDR3 DNA: TGTGCCAGTAGTAGCACAGGAATCACAGATACGCAGTATTTT
CDR3 protein: CASSSTGITDTQYF

V gene: TRBV5-1
J gene: TRBJ1-1
D gene: TRBD1
clone size: -
CDR3 DNA: TGCGCCAGCAGCTTGGAGGGACAGGGGGCGTTGAACACTGAAGCTTTCTTT
CDR3 protein: CASSLEGQGALNTEAFF

V gene: TRBV18
J gene: TRBJ1-2
D gene: TRBD1
clone size: few
CDR3 DNA: TGTGCCAGCGAAGGACAGGGGGGATATGGCTACACCTTC
CDR3 protein: CASEGQGGYGYTF

V gene: TRBV6-4
J gene: TRBJ2-1
D gene: TRBD2
clone size: -
CDR3 DNA: TGTGCCAGCAGTGACGGGGGCGGGGGGGCCTTGAATGAGCAGTTCTTC
CDR3 protein: CASSDGGGGALNEQFF

V gene: TRBV5-1
J gene: TRBJ2-5
D gene: TRBD2
clone size: -
CDR3 DNA: TGCGCCAGCAGCTTCTTCGGGGGGGCCAGCCAAGAGACCCAGTACTTC
CDR3 protein: CASSFFGGASQETQYF

V gene: TRBV7-9
J gene: TRBJ2-4
D gene: TRBD1
clone size: -
CDR3 DNA: TGTGCCAGCAGCCGACAGGGGGCACCCAAAAACATTCAGTACTTC
CDR3 protein: CASSRQGAPKNIQYF

V gene: TRBV10-3
J gene: TRBJ2-3
D gene: TRBD2
clone size: -
CDR3 DNA: TGTGCCACTCGCGGGGGGGCGGGCTTTAGCACAGATACGCAGTATTTT
CDR3 protein: CATRGGAGFSTDTQYF

V gene: TRBV5-5
J gene: TRBJ2-7
D gene: -
clone size: -
CDR3 DNA: TGTGCCAGCAGCTTGGCCGTCGAGCAGTACTTC
CDR3 protein: CASSLAVEQYF

V gene: TRBV5-4
J gene: TRBJ1-1
D gene: -
clone size: -
CDR3 DNA: TGTGCCAGCAGCTTGGATGGAGGGAAAGCTTTCTTT
CDR3 protein: CASSLDGGKAFF

V gene: TRBV7-9
J gene: TRBJ1-5
D gene: -
clone size: -
CDR3 DNA: TGTGCCAGCAGCTTAGGGCGGGGAACTCGCAATCAGCCCCAGCATTTT
CDR3 protein: CASSLGRGTRNQPQHF

V gene: TRBV9
J gene: TRBJ2-5
D gene: TRBD1
clone size: -
CDR3 DNA: TGTGCCAGCAGCGTCAGACAGGGAACGGAGACCCAGTACTTC
CDR3 protein: CASSVRQGTETQYF

V gene: TRBV27
J gene: TRBJ2-1
D gene: TRBD2
clone size: -
CDR3 DNA: TGTGCCAGCACTCGAGGACTAGCGGGGGTCAATGAGCAGTTCTTC
CDR3 protein: CASTRGLAGVNEQFF

V gene: TRBV19
J gene: TRBJ2-5
D gene: -
clone size: -
CDR3 DNA: TGTGCCAGTAGTATCCAGGACAATAAAGAGACCCAGTACTTC
CDR3 protein: CASSIQDNKETQYF

V gene: TRBV11-3
J gene: TRBJ2-1
D gene: -
clone size: once
CDR3 DNA: TGTGCCAGCAGTCCAGCCCGGGGCTACAATGAGCAGTTCTTC
CDR3 protein: CASSPARGYNEQFF

V gene: TRBV7-9
J gene: TRBJ2-7
D gene: -
clone size: -
CDR3 DNA: TGTGCCAGCAGCTACCCCGGGACACACTACGAGCAGTACTTC
CDR3 protein: CASSYPGTHYEQYF

V gene: TRBV2
J gene: TRBJ1-1
D gene: TRBD1
clone size: -
CDR3 DNA: TGTGCCACGGGGACAGGGGCCTACACTGAAGCTTTCTTT
CDR3 protein: CATGTGAYTEAFF

V gene: TRBV7-9
J gene: TRBJ2-2
D gene: -
clone size: -
CDR3 DNA: TGTTCCAGCAGCGCGGTGACAGACAACACCGGGGAGCTGTTTTTT
CDR3 protein: CSSSAVTDNTGELFF

V gene: TRBV5-4
J gene: TRBJ2-3
D gene: TRBD2
clone size: few
CDR3 DNA: TGTGCCAGCAGTCTAGGACTAGCGGGGGGGGGTGTGACAGATACGCAGTATTTT
CDR3 protein: CASSLGLAGGGVTDTQYF

V gene: TRBV19
J gene: TRBJ2-5
D gene: -
clone size: -
CDR3 DNA: TGTGCCAGTAGTATACGGGCGGGGTTGGAGACCCAGTACTTC
CDR3 protein: CASSIRAGLETQYF

V gene: TRBV28
J gene: TRBJ1-1
D gene: TRBD1
clone size: -
CDR3 DNA: TGTGCCAGCAGTAGGGACAGGTGTGCTTTCTTT
CDR3 protein: CASSRDRCAFF

V gene: TRBV7-3
J gene: TRBJ2-3
D gene: TRBD1
clone size: few
CDR3 DNA: TGTGCCAGCAGCTCGGGACAGGGAACAGATACGCAGTATTTT
CDR3 protein: CASSSGQGTDTQYF

V gene: TRBV7-2
J gene: TRBJ2-5
D gene: -
clone size: once
CDR3 DNA: TGTGCCAGCAGCCCCCGGTCTCGCGGGACCCAGTACTTC
CDR3 protein: CASSPRSRGTQYF

V gene: TRBV19
J gene: TRBJ1-1
D gene: -
clone size: -
CDR3 DNA: TGTGCCAGTAGTATAGCCGGGGACACTGAAGCTTTCTTT
CDR3 protein: CASSIAGDTEAFF

V gene: TRBV5-6
J gene: TRBJ2-5
D gene: -
clone size: -
CDR3 DNA: TGTGCCAGCAGTTTTACTGAACAAGAGACCCAGTACTTC
CDR3 protein: CASSFTEQETQYF

V gene: TRBV9
J gene: TRBJ1-1
D gene: -
clone size: -
CDR3 DNA: TGTGCTAGCAGCGTAGTACGGGGAGGTGAAGCTTTCTTT
CDR3 protein: CASSVVRGGEAFF

V gene: TRBV27
J gene: TRBJ1-6
D gene: -
clone size: -
CDR3 DNA: TGTGCCAGCAGTTTATCAAGGGGCTCACCCCTCCACTTT
CDR3 protein: CASSLSRGSPLHF

V gene: TRBV7-2
J gene: TRBJ1-1
D gene: -
clone size: once
CDR3 DNA: TGTGCCAGCAAGGGGGATGGGGCGCGGGCTTTCTTT
CDR3 protein: CASKGDGARAFF

V gene: TRBV4-3
J gene: TRBJ2-3
D gene: -
clone size: once
CDR3 DNA: TGCGCCAGCAGCCAAGATCGGGGGTTGGGCAGGGGGTCAGATACGCAGTATTTT
CDR3 protein: CASSQDRGLGRGSDTQYF

V gene: TRBV7-9
J gene: TRBJ2-2
D gene: TRBD1
clone size: -
CDR3 DNA: TGTGCCAGAGGGGGGACAGGAAACACCGGGGAGCTGTTTTTT
CDR3 protein: CARGGTGNTGELFF